The clone carrying this T cell receptor beta chain was counted at least ten times. CDR3 length equals 15 residues. Trimming cost V 6 bases and J 4 bases, with 16 bases left between them. These data come from a study of blood T cells in healthy people across ages. A second PCR of 7 to 11 cycles used a sample-barcoded 5' primer and a J-beta primer mix. TCRdb re-called the 5' RACE reads through MiXCR, storing one row per CDR3 protein. Here the sample spans some 790,000 distinct CDR3 sequences, less than 35% being singletons. Material: blood. The chain is built from TRBV12-3 or TRBV12-4 and TRBJ1-5; D may be TRBD1 (6 bases). The receptor comes from a woman older than 75 in good health. The CDR3 bases are TGTGCCAGCAGCCGGGGGGGGCTGGTAAATCAGCCCCAGCATTTT. Encoded protein: CASSRGGLVNQPQHF.